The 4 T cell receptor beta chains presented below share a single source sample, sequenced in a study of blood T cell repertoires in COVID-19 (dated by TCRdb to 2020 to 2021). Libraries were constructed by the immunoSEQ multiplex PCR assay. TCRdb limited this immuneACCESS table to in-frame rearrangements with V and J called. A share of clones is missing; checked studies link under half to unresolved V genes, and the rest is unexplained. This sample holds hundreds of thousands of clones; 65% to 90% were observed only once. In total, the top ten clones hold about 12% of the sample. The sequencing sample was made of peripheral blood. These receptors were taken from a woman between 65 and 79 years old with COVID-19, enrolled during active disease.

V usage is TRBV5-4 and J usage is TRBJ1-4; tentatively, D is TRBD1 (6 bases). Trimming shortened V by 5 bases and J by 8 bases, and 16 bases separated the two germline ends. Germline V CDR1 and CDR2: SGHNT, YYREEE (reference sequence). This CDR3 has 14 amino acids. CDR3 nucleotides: TGTGCCAGCAGTCCCGGGGGGGGCGCAGAAAAACTGTTTTTT. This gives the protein CASSPGGGAEKLFF.

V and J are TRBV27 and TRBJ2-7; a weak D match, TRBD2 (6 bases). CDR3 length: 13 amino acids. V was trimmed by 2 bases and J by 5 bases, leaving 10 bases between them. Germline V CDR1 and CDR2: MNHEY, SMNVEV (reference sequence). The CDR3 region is CASSLRTGDEQYF. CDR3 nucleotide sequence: TGTGCCAGCAGTTTACGAACGGGGGACGAGCAGTACTTC.

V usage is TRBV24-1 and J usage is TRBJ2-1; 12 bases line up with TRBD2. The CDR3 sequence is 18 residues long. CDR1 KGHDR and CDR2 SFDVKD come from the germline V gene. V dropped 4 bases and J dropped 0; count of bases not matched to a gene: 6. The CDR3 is CATSDPSGLAGSYNEQFF. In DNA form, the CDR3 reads TGTGCCACCAGTGACCCATCGGGACTAGCGGGCTCCTACAATGAGCAGTTCTTC.

CDR3 bases: TGCGCCAGCAGCCAAGAACCAGGGTGGTCCTACGAGCAGTACTTC. This codes for CASSQEPGWSYEQYF. The chain joins TRBV4-1 to TRBJ2-7; D possibly corresponds to TRBD1 (5 bases). Trimming removed 0 bases at V and 1 base at J, with 10 bases between. Germline V gene lookup returns CDR1 MGHRA and CDR2 YSYEKL. The CDR3 covers 15 residues.